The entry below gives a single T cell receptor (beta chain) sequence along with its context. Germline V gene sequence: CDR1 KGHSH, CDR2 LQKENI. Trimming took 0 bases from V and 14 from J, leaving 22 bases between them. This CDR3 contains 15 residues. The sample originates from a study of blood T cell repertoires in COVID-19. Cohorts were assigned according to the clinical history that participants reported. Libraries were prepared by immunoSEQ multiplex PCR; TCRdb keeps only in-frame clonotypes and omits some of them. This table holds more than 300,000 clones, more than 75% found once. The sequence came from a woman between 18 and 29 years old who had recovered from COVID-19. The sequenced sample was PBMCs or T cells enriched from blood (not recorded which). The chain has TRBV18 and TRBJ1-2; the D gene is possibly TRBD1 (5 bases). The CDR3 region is CASSPPWPGVSGKTF. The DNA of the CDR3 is TGTGCCAGCTCACCACCTTGGCCGGGGGTCAGCGGTAAAACCTTC.